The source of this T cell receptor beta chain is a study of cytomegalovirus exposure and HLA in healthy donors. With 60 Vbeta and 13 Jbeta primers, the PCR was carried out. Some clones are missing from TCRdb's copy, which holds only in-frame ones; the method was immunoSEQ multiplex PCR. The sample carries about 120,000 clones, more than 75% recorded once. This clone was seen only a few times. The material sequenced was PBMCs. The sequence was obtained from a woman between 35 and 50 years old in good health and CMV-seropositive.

The CDR3 DNA reads as TGTGCCAGCAGCTTAGACCCCTCGAGCTCCTACAATGAGCAGTTCTTC. Protein sequence: CASSLDPSSSYNEQFF. The rearrangement uses TRBV11-2 and TRBJ2-1; D is uncertain. From germline, CDR1 is SGHAT and CDR2 FQNNGV. V was cut by 0 bases and J by 0 bases, with 9 bases left in between. The CDR3 loop spans 16 amino acids.